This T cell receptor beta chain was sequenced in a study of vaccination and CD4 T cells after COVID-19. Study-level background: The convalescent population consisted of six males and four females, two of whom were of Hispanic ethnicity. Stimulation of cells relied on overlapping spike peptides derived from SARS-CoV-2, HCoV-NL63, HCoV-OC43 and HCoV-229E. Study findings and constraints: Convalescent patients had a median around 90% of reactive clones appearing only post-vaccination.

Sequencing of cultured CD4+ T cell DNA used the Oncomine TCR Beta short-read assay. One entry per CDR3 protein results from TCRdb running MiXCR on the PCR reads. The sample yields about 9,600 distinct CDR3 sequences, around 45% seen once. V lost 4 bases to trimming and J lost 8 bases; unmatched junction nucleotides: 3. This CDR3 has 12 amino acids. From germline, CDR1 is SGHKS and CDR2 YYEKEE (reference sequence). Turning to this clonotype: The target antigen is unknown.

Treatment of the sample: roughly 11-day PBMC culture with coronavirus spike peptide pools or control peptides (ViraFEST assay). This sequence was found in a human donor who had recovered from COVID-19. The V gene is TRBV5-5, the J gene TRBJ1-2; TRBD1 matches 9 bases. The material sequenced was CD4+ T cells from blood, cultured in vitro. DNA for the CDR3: TGTGCCAGCAGCCGGGACAGGGACGGCTACACCTTC. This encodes CASSRDRDGYTF.